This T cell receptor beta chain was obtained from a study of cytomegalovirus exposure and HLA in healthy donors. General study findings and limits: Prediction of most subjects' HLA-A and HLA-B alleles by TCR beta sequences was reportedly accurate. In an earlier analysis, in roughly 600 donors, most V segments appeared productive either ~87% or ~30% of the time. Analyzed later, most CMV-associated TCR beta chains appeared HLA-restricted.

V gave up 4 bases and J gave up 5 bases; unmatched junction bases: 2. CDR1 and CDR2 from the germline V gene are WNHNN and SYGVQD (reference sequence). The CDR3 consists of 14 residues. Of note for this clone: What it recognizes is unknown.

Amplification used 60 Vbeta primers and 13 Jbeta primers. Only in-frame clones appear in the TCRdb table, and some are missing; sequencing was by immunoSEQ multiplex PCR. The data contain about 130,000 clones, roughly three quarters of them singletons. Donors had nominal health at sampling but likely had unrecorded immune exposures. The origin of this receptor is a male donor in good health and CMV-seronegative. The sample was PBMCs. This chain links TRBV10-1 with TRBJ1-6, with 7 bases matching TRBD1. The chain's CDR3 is CASSGGTDNSPLHF. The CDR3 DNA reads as TGCGCCAGCAGTGGTGGGACAGATAATTCACCCCTCCACTTT.